A single T cell receptor beta chain is shown here with its context. Its specific antigen is unknown. Germline and junction disagree at one end, which may indicate a read error. Library preparation used multiplex PCR. Sequencing used an Illumina HiSeq 2500. TCRbeta libraries were constructed through three rounds of nested PCR with primers (Table S4) according to protocols adapted from ARM-PCR. Before sequencing, PCR products of 200-500 bp were excised from the gel and purified with the QIAquick gel extraction kit. As for the original processing: Reads were cleaned with Trimmomatic, merged with FLASH into complete CDR3 sequences, and assigned to V(D)J germline segments with MiTCR. Clonal diversity was computed as the inverse Simpson's index with VDJtools. Productive reads were defined as in-frame sequences without a premature stop codon. TCRdb reanalyzed the raw reads on its own, using fastp at Q25 for trimming and MiXCR for clone calling, and kept in-frame beta chains. Rows with one shared CDR3 protein collapse into an entry with the most common genes and DNA. None of the V and J calls come from the authors' own analysis; TCRdb made them. This sample is represented by 77,000 or so distinct CDR3 sequences; 77% of them were singletons. The ten largest clones add up to 10% to 15% of the sample.

RNA was isolated from bulk unsorted tissue, and RNA quality was assessed with a NanoDrop ND-1000 and an Agilent 2100. Newly diagnosed lung cancer patients without prior chemotherapy who had been admitted for thoracic surgery in China between August and November 2014 were enrolled as donors. The study excluded patients who had received radiotherapy or chemotherapy before or who had another cancer at the same time. Surgical tissue pieces of roughly 1-2.2 cm3 were preserved in RNAlater solution and were kept at -80 degrees C until use. The CDR3 numbers 14 residues from cysteine through phenylalanine. Only CDR3 DNA remains: 42 bases, in frame from the first base. The germline V gene sets CDR1 to MDHEN and CDR2 to SYDVKM. This sample stems from a study of tumor and adjacent non-tumor tissue in lung cancer (dated by TCRdb to 2017 to 2018). In the study overall: Patients with adenocarcinoma (roughly 12), squamous cell carcinoma (2) and small cell lung cancer (1) were included in the cohort. Bulk TCRbeta repertoires were compared between lung tumor tissue and matched distant non-tumor lung tissue obtained from 15 or so lung cancer patients. The 15 enrolled patients, of whom 10 were men and 5 were women, were aged roughly 31 to 85 years and were diagnosed with TNM stage I to III disease. In total, sequencing yielded 130,000,000 or so productive TCRbeta reads, which works out to an average of about 4 million reads per sample. TCRbeta CDR3 sequencing was performed on more than 25 paired specimens, with one tumor sample and one normal lung sample collected per patient. General conclusions and limits of the study: Neither the sequencing platform nor unique molecular identifiers are mentioned in the methods. Younger patients had significantly higher TCR diversity, and higher tumor TCR diversity was associated with shorter overall and disease-free survival. A significantly larger cumulative share of the repertoire was made up by the top 100 clones in normal lung than in tumor tissue. Tumor tissue showed significantly higher TCR diversity (inverse Simpson) than normal lung tissue, at 431.37 vs 166.20 (P = 0.0075, Mann-Whitney U test). Peripheral blood was not sequenced, so blood TCRbeta repertoires in these lung cancer patients were not examined. The cohort had only roughly 16 patients, and the authors noted that larger samples and more detailed clinical data are needed.

The sequenced sample was lung tumor tissue. The chain couples TRBV28 to TRBJ2-1; a confident D gene designation cannot be given. The sequence was obtained from a woman in her fifties or sixties with non-small cell lung cancer. The CDR3 is CASSQTASYNEEFF. The sequenced DNA: TGTGCCAGCAGTCAGACGGCCTCCTACAATGAGGAGTTCTTC.